Detailed here is one T cell receptor beta chain. These data come from a study of T cells expressing NK-cell markers. Study-wide context: From sorted CD3+CD56+NKG2C+, CD3+CD56+NKG2C- and CD3+CD56-NKG2C+ T cells came the TCR beta repertoires. In the group of eight sequenced donors, seven were HCMV-seropositive and one was seronegative.

Germline CDR1 SGHTA, CDR2 FQGTGA. This CDR3 is built from 20 residues. From the 5' RACE reads, TCRdb lists one entry per CDR3 protein and no DNA. The table lists around 470,000 distinct CDR3 sequences. Sequenced: blood T cells: a sorted CD56 or NKG2C T cell subset, CD4+ or CD8+ T cells, or bulk PBMC T cells (not recorded which). The receptor was derived from a woman aged 50 to 65 in good health. V usage is TRBV7-3 and J usage is TRBJ2-2; the TCRdb call, TRBD2, lacks DNA for checking. The CDR3 here is CASSSPFLAGGPFGAGELFF.